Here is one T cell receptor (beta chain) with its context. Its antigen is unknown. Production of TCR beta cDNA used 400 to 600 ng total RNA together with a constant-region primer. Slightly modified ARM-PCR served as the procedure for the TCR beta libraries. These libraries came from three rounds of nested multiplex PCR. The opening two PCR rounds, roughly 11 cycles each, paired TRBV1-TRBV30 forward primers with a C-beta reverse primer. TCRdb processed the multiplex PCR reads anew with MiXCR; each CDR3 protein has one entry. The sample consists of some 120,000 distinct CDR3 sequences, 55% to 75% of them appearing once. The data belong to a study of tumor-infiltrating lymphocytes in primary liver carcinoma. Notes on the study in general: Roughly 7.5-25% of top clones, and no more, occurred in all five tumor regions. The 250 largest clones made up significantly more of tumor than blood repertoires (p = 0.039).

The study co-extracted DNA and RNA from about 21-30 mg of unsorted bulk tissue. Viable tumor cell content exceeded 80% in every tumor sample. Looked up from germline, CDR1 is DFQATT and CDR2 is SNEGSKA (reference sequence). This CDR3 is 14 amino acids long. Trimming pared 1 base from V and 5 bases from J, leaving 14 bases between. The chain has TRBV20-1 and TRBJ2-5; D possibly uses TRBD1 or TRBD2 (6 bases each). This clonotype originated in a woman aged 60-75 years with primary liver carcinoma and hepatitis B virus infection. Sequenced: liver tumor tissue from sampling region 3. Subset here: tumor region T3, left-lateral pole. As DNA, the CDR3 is TGCAGTGCTAGAGGATTAGGGGGGTGGGAGACCCAGTACTTC. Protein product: CSARGLGGWETQYF.